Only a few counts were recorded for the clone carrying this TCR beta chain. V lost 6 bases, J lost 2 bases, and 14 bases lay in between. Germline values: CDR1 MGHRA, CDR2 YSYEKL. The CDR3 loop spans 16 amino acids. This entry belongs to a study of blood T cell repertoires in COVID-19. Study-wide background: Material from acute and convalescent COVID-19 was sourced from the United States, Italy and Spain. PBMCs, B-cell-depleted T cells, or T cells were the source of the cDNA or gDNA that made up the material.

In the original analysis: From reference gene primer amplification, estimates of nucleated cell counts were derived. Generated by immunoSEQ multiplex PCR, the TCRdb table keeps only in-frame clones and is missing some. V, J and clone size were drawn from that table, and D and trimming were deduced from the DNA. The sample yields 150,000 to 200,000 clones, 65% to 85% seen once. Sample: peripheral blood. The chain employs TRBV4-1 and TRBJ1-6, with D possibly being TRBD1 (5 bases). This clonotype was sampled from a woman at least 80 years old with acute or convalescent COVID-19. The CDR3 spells CASRTPGGPYNSPLHF. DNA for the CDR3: TGCGCCAGCAGAACGCCCGGGGGACCCTATAATTCACCCCTCCACTTT.